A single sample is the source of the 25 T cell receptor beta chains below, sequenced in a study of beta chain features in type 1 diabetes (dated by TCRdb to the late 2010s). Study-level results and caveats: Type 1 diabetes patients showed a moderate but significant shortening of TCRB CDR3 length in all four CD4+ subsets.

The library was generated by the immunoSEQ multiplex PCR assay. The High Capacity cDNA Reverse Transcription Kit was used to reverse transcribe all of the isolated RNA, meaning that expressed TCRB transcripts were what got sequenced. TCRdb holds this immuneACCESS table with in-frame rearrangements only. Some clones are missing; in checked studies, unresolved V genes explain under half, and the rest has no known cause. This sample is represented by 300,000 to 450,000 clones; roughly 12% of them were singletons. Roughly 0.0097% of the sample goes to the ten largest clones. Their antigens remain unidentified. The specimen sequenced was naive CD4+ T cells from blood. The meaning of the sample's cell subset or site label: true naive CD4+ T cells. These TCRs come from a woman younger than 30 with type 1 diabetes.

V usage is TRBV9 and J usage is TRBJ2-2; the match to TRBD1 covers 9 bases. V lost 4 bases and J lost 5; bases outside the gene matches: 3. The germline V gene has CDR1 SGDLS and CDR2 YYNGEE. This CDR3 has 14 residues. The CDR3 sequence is CASSIGTGTGELFF. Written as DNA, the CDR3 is TGTGCCAGCAGCATTGGGACAGGGACCGGGGAGCTGTTTTTT.

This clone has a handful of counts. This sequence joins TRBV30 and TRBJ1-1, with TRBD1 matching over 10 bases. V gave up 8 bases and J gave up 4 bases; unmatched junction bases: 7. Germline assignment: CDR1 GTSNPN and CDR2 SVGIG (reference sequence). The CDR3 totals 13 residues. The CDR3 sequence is CATDRGKVTEAFF. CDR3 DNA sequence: TGTGCCACGGACAGGGGGAAGGTCACTGAAGCTTTCTTT.

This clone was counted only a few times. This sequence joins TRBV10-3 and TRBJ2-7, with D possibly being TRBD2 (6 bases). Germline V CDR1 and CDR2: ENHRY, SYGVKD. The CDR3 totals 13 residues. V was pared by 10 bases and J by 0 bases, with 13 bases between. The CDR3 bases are TGTGCCAGGAGGGGCGAGGGCTCCTACGAGCAGTACTTC. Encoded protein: CARRGEGSYEQYF.

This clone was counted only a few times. CDR3 region: CASSRDSYNEQFF. DNA for the CDR3: TGTGCCAGCAGCAGAGACAGCTACAATGAGCAGTTCTTC. The rearrangement uses TRBV11-3 and TRBJ2-1, with D maybe TRBD1 (5 bases). The CDR3 totals 13 residues. V was cut by 5 bases and J by 3 bases, with 8 bases left in between. From germline, CDR1 is SGHNT and CDR2 YENEEA.

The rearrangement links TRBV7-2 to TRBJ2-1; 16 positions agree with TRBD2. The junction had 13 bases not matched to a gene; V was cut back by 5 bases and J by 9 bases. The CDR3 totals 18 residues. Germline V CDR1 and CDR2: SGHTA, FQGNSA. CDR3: CASSPPGLAGGRSSEQFF. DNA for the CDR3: TGTGCCAGCAGCCCCCCGGGACTAGCGGGGGGGCGGTCCTCTGAGCAGTTCTTC. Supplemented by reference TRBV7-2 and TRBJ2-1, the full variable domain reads GAGVSQSPSNKVTEKGKDVELRCDPISGHTALYWYRQSLGQGLEFLIYFQGNSAPDKSGLPSDRFSAERTGGSVSTLTIQRTQQEDSAVYLCASSPPGLAGGRSSEQFFGPGTRLTVL.

The CDR3 protein is CASSLVQGGGETQYF. The DNA for the CDR3 is TGTGCCAGCAGTTTAGTACAGGGCGGGGGGGAGACCCAGTACTTC. The genes are TRBV28 and TRBJ2-5; 8 bases agree with TRBD2. From germline, CDR1 is MDHEN and CDR2 SYDVKM. CDR3 length equals 15 residues. J was trimmed by 5 bases and V by 2 bases; bases with no gene match: 7.

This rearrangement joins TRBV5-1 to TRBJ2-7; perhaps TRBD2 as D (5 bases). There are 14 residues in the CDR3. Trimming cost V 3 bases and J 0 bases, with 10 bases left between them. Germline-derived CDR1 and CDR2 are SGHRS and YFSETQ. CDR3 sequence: CASSSGSGSYEQYF. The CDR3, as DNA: TGCGCCAGCAGCTCGGGGTCCGGCTCCTACGAGCAGTACTTC.

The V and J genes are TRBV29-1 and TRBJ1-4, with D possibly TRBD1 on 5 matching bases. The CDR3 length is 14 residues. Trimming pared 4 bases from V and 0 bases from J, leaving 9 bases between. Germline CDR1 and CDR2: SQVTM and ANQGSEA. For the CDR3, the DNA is TGCAGCGTTGGACAGTCCTCAACTAATGAAAAACTGTTTTTT. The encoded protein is CSVGQSSTNEKLFF.

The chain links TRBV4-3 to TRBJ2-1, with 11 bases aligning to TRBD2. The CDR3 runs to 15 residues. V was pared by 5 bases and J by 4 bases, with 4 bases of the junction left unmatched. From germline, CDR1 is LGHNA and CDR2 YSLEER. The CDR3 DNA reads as TGCGCCAGCAGCGTACTAGCGGGAGCGTACAATGAGCAGTTCTTC. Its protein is CASSVLAGAYNEQFF.

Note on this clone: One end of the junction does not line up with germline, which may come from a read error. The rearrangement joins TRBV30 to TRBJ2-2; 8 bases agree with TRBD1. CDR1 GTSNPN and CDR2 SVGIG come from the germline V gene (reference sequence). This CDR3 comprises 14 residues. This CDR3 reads CAWRMDRDTRELFF. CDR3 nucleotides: TGTGCCTGGAGGATGGACAGGGACACCAGGGAGCTGTTTTTT.

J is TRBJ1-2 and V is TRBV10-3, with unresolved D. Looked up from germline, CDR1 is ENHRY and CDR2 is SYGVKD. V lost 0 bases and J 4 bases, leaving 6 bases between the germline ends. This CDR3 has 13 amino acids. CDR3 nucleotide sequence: TGTGCCATCAGTGAGTCCCAGGCCTATGGCTACACCTTC. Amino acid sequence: CAISESQAYGYTF.

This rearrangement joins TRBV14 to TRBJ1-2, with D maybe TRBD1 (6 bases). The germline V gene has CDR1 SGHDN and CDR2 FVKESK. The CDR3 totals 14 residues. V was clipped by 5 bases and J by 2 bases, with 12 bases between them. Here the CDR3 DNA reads TGTGCCAGCAGCACCCGTACAGGGAACTATGGCTACACCTTC. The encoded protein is CASSTRTGNYGYTF. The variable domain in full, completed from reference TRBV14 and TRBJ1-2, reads EAGVTQFPSHSVIEKGQTVTLRCDPISGHDNLYWYRRVMGKEIKFLLHFVKESKQDESGMPNNRFLAERTGGTYSTLKVQPAELEDSGVYFCASSTRTGNYGYTFGSGTRLTVV.

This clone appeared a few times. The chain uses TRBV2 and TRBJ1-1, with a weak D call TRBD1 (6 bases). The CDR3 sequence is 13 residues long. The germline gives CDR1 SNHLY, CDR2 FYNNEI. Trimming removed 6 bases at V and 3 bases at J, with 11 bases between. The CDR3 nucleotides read TGTGCCAGCAGAGAGGGACAATACACTGAAGCTTTCTTT. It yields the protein CASREGQYTEAFF. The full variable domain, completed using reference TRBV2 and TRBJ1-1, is EPEVTQTPSHQVTQMGQEVILRCVPISNHLYFYWYRQILGQKVEFLVSFYNNEISEKSEIFDDQFSVERPDGSNFTLKIRSTKLEDSAMYFCASREGQYTEAFFGQGTRLTVV.

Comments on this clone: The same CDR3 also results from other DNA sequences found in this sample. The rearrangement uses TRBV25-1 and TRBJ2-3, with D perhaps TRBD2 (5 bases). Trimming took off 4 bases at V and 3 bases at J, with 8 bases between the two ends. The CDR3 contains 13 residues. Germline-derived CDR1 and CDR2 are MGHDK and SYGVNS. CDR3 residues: CASSVTGTDTQYF. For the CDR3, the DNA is TGTGCCAGCAGTGTGACGGGGACAGATACGCAGTATTTT.

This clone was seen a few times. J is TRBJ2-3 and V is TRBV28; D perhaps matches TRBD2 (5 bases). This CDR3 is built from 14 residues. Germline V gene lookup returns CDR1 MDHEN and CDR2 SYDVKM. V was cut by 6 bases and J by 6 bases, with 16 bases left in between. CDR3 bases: TGTGCCAGCAGGAGGGAAGTGGTCCGGGATACGCAGTATTTT. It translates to CASRREVVRDTQYF.

The DNA for the CDR3 is TGTGCCAGCACCGTACAGGGGGCACATGGCTACACCTTC. It translates to CASTVQGAHGYTF. The chain is built from TRBV28 and TRBJ1-2, with 9 bases aligning to TRBD1. Trimming cost V 7 bases and J 6 bases; bases outside gene matches: 6. CDR3 size: 13 residues. Looked up from germline, CDR1 is MDHEN and CDR2 is SYDVKM.

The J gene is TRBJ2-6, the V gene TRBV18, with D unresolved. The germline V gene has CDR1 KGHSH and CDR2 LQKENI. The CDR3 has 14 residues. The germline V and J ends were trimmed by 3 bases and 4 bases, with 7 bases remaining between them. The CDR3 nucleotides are TGTGCCAGCTCACCTGTATTGGGGGCCAACGTCCTGACTTTC. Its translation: CASSPVLGANVLTF. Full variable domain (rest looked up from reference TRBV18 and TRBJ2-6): NAGVMQNPRHLVRRRGQEARLRCSPMKGHSHVYWYRQLPEEGLKFMVYLQKENIIDESGMPKERFSAEFPKEGPSILRIQQVVRGDSAAYFCASSPVLGANVLTFGAGSRLTVL.

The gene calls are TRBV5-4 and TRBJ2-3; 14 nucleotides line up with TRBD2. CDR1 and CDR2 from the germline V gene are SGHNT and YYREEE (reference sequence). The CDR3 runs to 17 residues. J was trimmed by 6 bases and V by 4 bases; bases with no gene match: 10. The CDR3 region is CASSTWTSGGPWDTQYF. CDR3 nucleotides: TGTGCCAGCAGCACGTGGACTAGCGGGGGGCCCTGGGATACGCAGTATTTT.

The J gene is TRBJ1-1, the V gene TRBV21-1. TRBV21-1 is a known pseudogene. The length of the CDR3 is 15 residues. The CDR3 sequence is CASTLGGALDTEAFF. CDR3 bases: TGTGCCAGCACCCTCGGGGGGGCGTTGGACACTGAAGCTTTCTTT.

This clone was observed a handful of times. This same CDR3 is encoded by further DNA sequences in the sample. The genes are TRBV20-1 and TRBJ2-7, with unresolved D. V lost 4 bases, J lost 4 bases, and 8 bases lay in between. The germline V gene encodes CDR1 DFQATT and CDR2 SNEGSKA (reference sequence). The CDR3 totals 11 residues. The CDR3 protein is CSAKTVYEQYF. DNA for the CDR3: TGCAGTGCTAAGACTGTATACGAGCAGTACTTC.

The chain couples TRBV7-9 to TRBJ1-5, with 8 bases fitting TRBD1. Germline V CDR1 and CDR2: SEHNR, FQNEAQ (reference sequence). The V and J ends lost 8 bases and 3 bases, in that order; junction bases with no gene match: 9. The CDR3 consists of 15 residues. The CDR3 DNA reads TGTGCCAGCGGACAGGGAATGGGGCACAATCAGCCCCAGCATTTT. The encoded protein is CASGQGMGHNQPQHF.

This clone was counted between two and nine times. The CDR3, as DNA: TGTGCCAGCAGTCTGACAGGTCCTCAAGAGACCCAGTACTTC. The encoded protein is CASSLTGPQETQYF. The chain joins TRBV9 to TRBJ2-5; possible D gene TRBD1, 6 bases. Trimming shortened V by 5 bases and J by 2 bases, and 13 bases separated the two germline ends. The CDR3 has 14 residues. Germline CDR1 is SGDLS and CDR2 is YYNGEE.

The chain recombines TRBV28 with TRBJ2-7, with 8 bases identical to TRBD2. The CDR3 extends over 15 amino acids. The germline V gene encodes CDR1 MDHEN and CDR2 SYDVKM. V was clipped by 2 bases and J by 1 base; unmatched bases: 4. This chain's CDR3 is CASSLGSGESYEQYF. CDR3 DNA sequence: TGTGCCAGCAGTTTAGGTAGCGGGGAGTCCTACGAGCAGTACTTC.

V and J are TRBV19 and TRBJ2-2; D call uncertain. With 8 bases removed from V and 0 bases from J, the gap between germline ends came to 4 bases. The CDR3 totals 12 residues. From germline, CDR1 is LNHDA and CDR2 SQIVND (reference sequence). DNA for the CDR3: TGTGCCAGTTCGGCGAACACCGGGGAGCTGTTTTTT. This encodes CASSANTGELFF.

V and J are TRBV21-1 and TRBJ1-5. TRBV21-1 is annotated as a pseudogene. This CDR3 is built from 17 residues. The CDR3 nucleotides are TGTGCCAGCAGCGGGGGGTGGCAACTGTATAGCAATCAGCCCCAGCATTTT. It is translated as CASSGGWQLYSNQPQHF.